This T cell receptor beta chain was captured in a study of cytotoxic CD8 clonotypes in ibrutinib-treated CLL. Some clones are missing from TCRdb's copy, which holds only in-frame ones; the method was immunoSEQ multiplex PCR. The repertoire holds 100,000 or so clones, 58% seen once, with about 40% in the top ten. V trimming: 4 bases; J trimming: 2 bases; junction bases outside the gene matches: 7. CDR1 and CDR2 from the germline V gene are SQVTM and ANQGSEA. The CDR3 is made up of 15 amino acids. The clonotype was recovered from a human donor with chronic lymphocytic leukemia. The chain carries TRBV29-1 and TRBJ1-1; TRBD1 agrees at 10 bases. This specimen was PBMCs, taken after 24 months of ibrutinib treatment. The CDR3 spells CSVGGTGVRNTEAFF. In DNA form, the CDR3 reads TGCAGCGTTGGCGGGACAGGGGTGCGTAACACTGAAGCTTTCTTT.